The subject of this entry is one T cell receptor beta chain. Its specificity is not known. The data originate from a study of post-analysis software for immune sequencing data. Study-level background: Included among the disease courses, which were recorded for the cohort, were relapsing-remitting, secondary progressive and progressive-relapsing multiple sclerosis.

Study findings and constraints: For normalized Chao1 diversity, multiple sclerosis patients scored significantly lower than controls did. The five TRBV segments detected at higher frequency in patients than in controls included TRBV5-6, TRBV5-1 and TRBV20-1. Analysis by F measure revealed that same-batch samples clustered strongly together.

Germline lookup yields CDR1 MNHEY and CDR2 SVGAGI. The CDR3 runs 15 residues. The V and J ends lost 2 bases and 0 bases respectively, with 8 bases between them. Unique molecular identifiers had been added to the TCR beta cDNA libraries. The authors obtained 540,000 or so cDNA molecules from around 1 to 9.1 million T cells. TCRdb independently ran MiXCR on the PCR reads; one entry per CDR3 protein. Among 750,000 to 950,000 distinct CDR3 sequences listed, 53% were seen once. The sequence was obtained from a girl aged 10-17 years with multiple sclerosis. The V gene is TRBV6-5, the J gene TRBJ2-4; D is perhaps TRBD2 (6 bases). Sequencing input: blood. CDR3: CASSYGGIAKNIQYF. Written as DNA, the CDR3 is TGTGCCAGCAGTTACGGGGGGATAGCCAAAAACATTCAGTACTTC.